The 4 T cell receptor beta chains in this list originate from one sample, sequenced in a study of spatial heterogeneity in lung cancer. TCRdb re-called the 5' RACE reads through MiXCR, storing one row per CDR3 protein. The table has about 52,000 distinct CDR3 sequences, under 8% seen once. The time point was: blood at routine non-recurrence follow-up after resection. Whole RNA came from tumor, nontumor lung or frozen PBMC and was sequenced without being sorted. This specimen consisted of PBMCs, obtained at follow-up. These receptors came from a female donor with early-stage non-small cell lung cancer.

This clonotype was detected ten times or more. This chain uses TRBV7-8 with TRBJ2-1, with 10 positions matching TRBD2. Germline CDR1 reads SGHVS; CDR2 reads FQNEAQ. This CDR3 has 19 amino acids. The trim removed 5 bases at V and 8 bases at J, leaving 21 bases unmatched. The CDR3: CASSRPGAGGLVTVHEQFF. CDR3 sequence (DNA): TGTGCCAGCAGCCGGCCGGGAGCGGGGGGGCTAGTTACCGTCCATGAGCAGTTCTTC. The whole variable domain, filled in from reference TRBV7-8 and TRBJ2-1, reads GAGVSQSPRYKVAKRGQDVALRCDPISGHVSLFWYQQALGQGPEFLTYFQNEAQLDKSGLPSDRFFAERPEGSVSTLKIQRTQQEDSAVYLCASSRPGAGGLVTVHEQFFGPGTRLTVL.

This clonotype was observed at least ten times. In DNA, the CDR3 is TGTGCCAGCAGTTTAGGAAGGGGTCAGCCCCAGCATTTT. This gives the protein CASSLGRGQPQHF. The chain links TRBV12-3 or TRBV12-4 to TRBJ1-5; D may be TRBD1 (5 bases). CDR3 size: 13 residues. V gave up 1 base and J gave up 6 bases, with 7 bases separating them.

As for this clonotype: A much bigger clone sits one base away, suggesting this may be a read error. J is TRBJ1-6 and V is TRBV10-3, with D unresolved. Germline lookup yields CDR1 ENHRY and CDR2 SYGVKD. The CDR3 spans 14 residues. Trimming pared 2 bases from V and 9 bases from J, leaving 11 bases between. The CDR3 nucleotides are TGTGCCATCAGTGAGAGTGACCGCGGTTCACCCCTCCACTTT. Protein: CAISESDRGSPLHF.

This clonotype was recorded a few times. Because the CDR3 is missing its conserved closing phenylalanine or tryptophan, this is likely a read error. The rearrangement uses TRBV7-2 and TRBJ2-3; D tentatively reads TRBD1 or TRBD2 (5 bases each). CDR1 and CDR2 from the germline V gene are SGHTA and FQGNSA. V gave up 5 bases and J gave up 2 bases, with 14 bases separating them. CDR3 length: 15 residues. The CDR3 DNA follows: TGTGCCAGCAGCATCCGGGACGTACCCACAGATACGCAGTATTCT. Translating it yields CASSIRDVPTDTQYS.